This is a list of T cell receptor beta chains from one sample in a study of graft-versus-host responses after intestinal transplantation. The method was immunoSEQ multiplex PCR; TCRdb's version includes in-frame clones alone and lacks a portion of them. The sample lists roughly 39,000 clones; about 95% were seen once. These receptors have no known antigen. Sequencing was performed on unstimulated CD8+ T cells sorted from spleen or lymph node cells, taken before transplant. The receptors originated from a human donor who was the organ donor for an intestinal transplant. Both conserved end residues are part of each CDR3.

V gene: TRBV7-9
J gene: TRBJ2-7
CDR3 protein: CASSLAEYEQYF

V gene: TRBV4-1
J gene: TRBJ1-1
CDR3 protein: CASSQATPSHTGGTEAFF

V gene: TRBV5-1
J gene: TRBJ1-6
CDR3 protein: CASSLWGNADSPLHF

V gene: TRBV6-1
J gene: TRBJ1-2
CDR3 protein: CASSEGSPYGYTF

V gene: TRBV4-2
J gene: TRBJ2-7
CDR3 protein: CASSTGLGDEQYF

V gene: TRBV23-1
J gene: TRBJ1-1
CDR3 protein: CASSQGGTNTEAFF

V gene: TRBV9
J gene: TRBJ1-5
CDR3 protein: CASSVGSGSNQPQHF

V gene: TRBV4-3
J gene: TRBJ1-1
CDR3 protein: CASSQATGGVNTEAFF

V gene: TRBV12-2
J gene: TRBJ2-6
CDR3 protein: CASRDLEAGDGANVLTF

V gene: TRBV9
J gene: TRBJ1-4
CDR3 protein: CASSVEGGGNEKLFF

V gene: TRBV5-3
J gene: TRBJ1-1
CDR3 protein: CARTPESGGRGTEAFF

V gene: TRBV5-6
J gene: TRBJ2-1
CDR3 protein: CASSTVSSYNEQFF

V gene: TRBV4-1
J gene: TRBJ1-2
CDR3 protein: CASSHETGGVSYGYTF